This T cell receptor (beta chain) was sequenced in a study of blood T cell repertoires in COVID-19. Across the study: COVID-19 samples, acute and convalescent, were from the United States, Italy and Spain. Nucleic acid was either cDNA or gDNA, and it came from T cells, B-cell-depleted T cells, or PBMCs.

As processed by the authors: Counts of nucleated cells, estimated from reference gene primer amplification, were obtained. The table came from immunoSEQ multiplex PCR; TCRdb's copy has only in-frame clones and leaves some out. V and J calls and clone size are copied from that table; D and trimming were computed from the DNA. The data show 120,000 or so clones, 80% seen once. Germline V CDR1 and CDR2: MDHEN, SYDVKM. V gave up 5 bases and J gave up 5 bases; unmatched junction bases: 9. The CDR3 extends over 16 amino acids. The TCR comes from a human donor in a cohort sampled during active COVID-19. The sequenced sample was peripheral blood. The chain combines TRBV28 with TRBJ2-3; 11 nucleotides match TRBD1. CDR3 sequence reads: CASSDPGTGGQDTQYF. DNA for the CDR3: TGTGCCAGCAGTGATCCCGGGACAGGGGGACAAGATACGCAGTATTTT.